This passage covers 6 T cell receptor beta chains from one sample sequenced in a study of cytomegalovirus exposure and HLA in healthy donors. The PCR used 60 Vbeta and 13 Jbeta primers. Clones were sequenced by immunoSEQ multiplex PCR, and TCRdb holds only the in-frame ones, with some missing. The sample has around 92,000 clones, about 83% seen once. The sample taken for sequencing was PBMCs. The receptors stem from a man aged 55 to 70 in good health and CMV-seropositive.

V usage is TRBV11-2 and J usage is TRBJ1-3; D remains ambiguous. CDR3 length equals 13 residues. Between the trimmed V and J ends, which lost 0 bases and 3 bases, there was a span of 3 bases. The germline V gene has CDR1 SGHAT and CDR2 FQNNGV. The CDR3 DNA is TGTGCCAGCAGCTTAGATCGTGGAAACACCATATATTTT. Its protein is CASSLDRGNTIYF.

The V gene is TRBV10-2, the J gene TRBJ2-7, with 7 positions matching TRBD2. V was pared by 7 bases and J by 1 base, with 4 bases of the junction left unmatched. Germline V lookup: CDR1 WSHSY, CDR2 SAAADI. The CDR3 runs to 13 residues. The CDR3 loop reads CASIGGISYEQYF. The CDR3 region has the DNA TGCGCCAGCATCGGGGGGATTTCCTACGAGCAGTACTTC.

The chain uses TRBV30 and TRBJ1-5; possibly TRBD1 for D (6 bases). The CDR3 has 14 residues. Per the germline V gene, CDR1 is GTSNPN and CDR2 is SVGIG (reference sequence). V gave up 2 bases and J gave up 6 bases, with 14 bases separating them. In DNA, the CDR3 is TGTGCCTGGAGTTCAACAGGGATCGGTCAGCCCCAGCATTTT. Encoded protein: CAWSSTGIGQPQHF.

This sequence joins TRBV18 and TRBJ2-3; 14 bases align to TRBD2. This CDR3 has 18 amino acids. V was clipped by 1 base and J by 0 bases; unmatched bases: 3. Germline assignment: CDR1 KGHSH and CDR2 LQKENI. CDR3 protein: CASSPRTSGGQSTDTQYF. In DNA form, the CDR3 reads TGTGCCAGCTCACCACGGACTAGCGGGGGGCAGAGCACAGATACGCAGTATTTT.

V gene TRBV7-2 combines with J gene TRBJ2-1; possible D gene TRBD1, 5 bases. The CDR3 has 14 amino acids. Per germline, CDR1 SGHTA and CDR2 FQGNSA. Trimming took off 5 bases at V and 11 bases at J, with 19 bases between the two ends. In nucleotides, the CDR3 is TGTGCCAGCAGCGATCAGAATTATGACAGAAAGCAGTTCTTC. It translates to CASSDQNYDRKQFF.

This sequence joins TRBV29-1 and TRBJ2-7, with TRBD1 identical over 7 bases. CDR3 length: 12 residues. The J segment lost 4 bases and the V segment lost 3 bases, leaving 3 bases of the junction unmatched. Germline assignment: CDR1 SQVTM and CDR2 ANQGSEA. The CDR3 DNA is TGCAGCGTTGAGGGGACAGCTTACGAGCAGTACTTC. This gives the protein CSVEGTAYEQYF.